The present T cell receptor (beta chain) was sequenced within a study of OX40 agonist ivuxolimab in advanced cancers. In the study overall: A history of anti-PD-1, anti-PD-L1 or anti-CTLA-4 therapy was acceptable, and 30% to 45% had some. Study-wide results and limits: Several nonresponders also turned out to have low normalized T-cell clonal expansion.

This clone was seen a single time. What it binds is unknown. Exclusion of a patient followed from autoimmune disease history or systemic immunosuppression. The sampling schedule covered blood at baseline, cycle 4 day 1, and cycle 7 day 1. Some clones are missing from TCRdb's copy, which holds only in-frame ones; the method was immunoSEQ multiplex PCR. The table lists about 20,000 clones, around 89% of them singletons. The material sequenced was CD4+ or CD8+ T cells sorted from blood, taken in a trial of the OX40 agonist ivuxolimab. The sequence came from an adult with an advanced solid tumor such as melanoma, head and neck, liver or kidney cancer.

CDR3 region: CASSPPGYEQYF. Here the CDR3 DNA reads TGTGCCAGCAGCCCCCCCGGGTACGAGCAGTACTTC. V gene TRBV4-2 combines with J gene TRBJ2-7; D is undetermined. The CDR3 extends over 12 amino acids. Trimming pared 4 bases from V and 4 bases from J, leaving 8 bases between. The germline CDR1 and CDR2 sequences are LGHNA and YNFKEQ.